Below, 26 T cell receptor beta chains from the same sample are listed, as sequenced in a study of blood T cells in healthy people across ages. Next came a second PCR, run for roughly 6 to 11 cycles, which used a sample-barcoded 5' primer along with a J-beta primer mix. MiXCR, applied by TCRdb to the 5' RACE reads, yields one record per CDR3 protein. The sample consists of about 800,000 distinct CDR3 sequences, 20% to 30% of them appearing once. The sample was also reused in another study, on T cells of mothers and their children.

Sequences were obtained from blood. The receptor set was obtained from a boy aged 5-17 years in good health.

This chain uses TRBV28 with TRBJ2-7; D gene uncertain. This CDR3 has 16 residues. Germline V gene lookup returns CDR1 MDHEN and CDR2 SYDVKM. V lost 6 bases, J lost 0 bases, and 18 bases lay in between. The CDR3 DNA reads TGTGCCAGCAGGCTAGTGGCCCGGCAGGTCTCCTACGAGCAGTACTTC. This translates into CASRLVARQVSYEQYF.

The rearrangement links TRBV5-1 to TRBJ1-1; D is perhaps TRBD1 (5 bases). Germline V CDR1 and CDR2: SGHRS, YFSETQ. Trimming pared 3 bases from V and 4 bases from J, leaving 13 bases between. The CDR3 consists of 14 residues. The CDR3 sequence is CASSSTAGATEAFF. CDR3 DNA: TGCGCCAGCAGCTCGACAGCAGGAGCCACTGAAGCTTTCTTT.

A few counts support this clonotype. This rearrangement joins TRBV29-1 to TRBJ2-5; no firm D call. Trimming pared 3 bases from V and 5 bases from J, leaving 16 bases between. The CDR3 spans 14 residues. Germline V CDR1 and CDR2: SQVTM, ANQGSEA. The CDR3 region has the DNA TGCAGCGTTGAGTGGCCGCGGTCTGACGAGACCCAGTACTTC. Protein: CSVEWPRSDETQYF.

This clonotype was detected only a few times. The chain uses TRBV12-3 or TRBV12-4 and TRBJ2-7; 7 bases line up with TRBD1. Trimming took 6 bases from V and 0 from J; bases not matched to a gene: 11. This CDR3 has 16 residues. The CDR3 sequence is CASSRSSGTASYEQYF. The CDR3 bases are TGTGCCAGCAGCCGCTCCTCCGGGACAGCCTCCTACGAGCAGTACTTC.

The chain recombines TRBV7-9 with TRBJ1-2; the D is unclear. Germline loops: CDR1 SEHNR, CDR2 FQNEAQ (reference sequence). Trimming took 4 bases from V and 5 from J, leaving 8 bases between them. There are 12 residues in the CDR3. CDR3 bases: TGTGCCAGCAGCTACGTGGGGTATGGCTACACCTTC. This encodes CASSYVGYGYTF.

J is TRBJ2-7 and V is TRBV7-9, with a possible D match to TRBD2 (7 bases). V was pared by 0 bases and J by 2 bases, with 11 bases between. CDR1 and CDR2 (germline): SEHNR, FQNEAQ (reference sequence). The CDR3 is made up of 15 amino acids. As DNA, the CDR3 is TGTGCCAGCAGCTTAGCGGGGGGGCCCGCCTACGAGCAGTACTTC. Translating gives CASSLAGGPAYEQYF.

The chain uses TRBV21-1 and TRBJ2-1; the table's TRBD2 call for D was not verified on the DNA. TRBV21-1 is a pseudogene. This CDR3 spans 14 amino acids. CDR3 coding DNA: TGTGCCAGCAGCGGGACTAGCGATGGAAATGAGCAGTTCTTC. Translation: CASSGTSDGNEQFF.

This clonotype occurred a few times. The chain couples TRBV20-1 to TRBJ2-1; 8 bases match TRBD2. The V gene end was trimmed by 1 base and the J gene end by 4 bases; junction bases not matched to a gene: 9. The CDR3 runs to 16 residues. CDR1 is DFQATT and CDR2 is SNEGSKA in the germline V gene (reference sequence). The CDR3, as DNA: TGCAGTGCTAGAGCGGGAGGGGGTATTGGGTACAATGAGCAGTTCTTC. Its protein product is CSARAGGGIGYNEQFF.

The sample holds a few counts of this clonotype. This chain connects TRBV7-9 to TRBJ2-5, with a weak D call TRBD2 (6 bases). The end of the DNA is better explained by TRBJ2-1, so the J call may be wrong. The CDR3 is made up of 14 amino acids. Germline V gene lookup returns CDR1 SEHNR and CDR2 FQNEAQ (reference sequence). The CDR3 is CASSLGGVGGEQFF. CDR3 in DNA: TGTGCCAGCAGCTTAGGCGGGGTGGGGGGTGAGCAGTTCTTC.

The V gene is TRBV15, the J gene TRBJ1-4, with D possibly being TRBD1 (6 bases). The CDR3 has 16 amino acids. Germline values: CDR1 LNHNV, CDR2 YYDKDF (reference sequence). V lost 1 base and J 7 bases, leaving 16 bases between the germline ends. CDR3: CATSRGERGWGEKLFF. DNA of the CDR3: TGTGCCACCAGCAGAGGGGAAAGGGGGTGGGGTGAAAAACTGTTTTTT.

This clonotype has more than one count but fewer than ten. The chain has TRBV7-3 and TRBJ2-1, with TRBD1 as a possible D gene (5 bases). The end of the DNA aligns better with TRBJ2-5, so the J call may be wrong. CDR1 SGHTA and CDR2 FQGTGA come from the germline V gene. CDR3 length: 13 residues. In DNA form, the CDR3 reads TGTGCCAGCAGCCTTACATGGGGCGAGACCCAGTACTTC. This translates into CASSLTWGETQYF.

The chain combines TRBV7-2 with TRBJ2-1; possibly TRBD2 for D (6 bases). Germline V gene sequence: CDR1 SGHTA, CDR2 FQGNSA. V lost 2 bases to trimming and J lost 6 bases, with 17 bases between them. The CDR3 extends over 16 amino acids. CDR3 sequence (DNA): TGTGCCAGCAGCTTAAATTTGTGGACTAACTCCAATGAGCAGTTCTTC. As protein: CASSLNLWTNSNEQFF.

The chain has TRBV19 and TRBJ2-7; TRBD2 matches 13 bases. V dropped 3 bases and J dropped 2; count of bases not matched to a gene: 1. Germline values: CDR1 LNHDA, CDR2 SQIVND (reference sequence). CDR3 length: 15 amino acids. Here the CDR3 DNA reads TGTGCCAGTAGTATCGGGACTAGCGGGACCTACGAGCAGTACTTC. Its protein product is CASSIGTSGTYEQYF. Together with reference TRBV19 and TRBJ2-7, the CDR3 gives the full variable domain: DGGITQSPKYLFRKEGQNVTLSCEQNLNHDAMYWYRQDPGQGLRLIYYSQIVNDFQKGDIAEGYSVSREKKESFPLTVTSAQKNPTAFYLCASSIGTSGTYEQYFGPGTRLTVT.

The chain uses TRBV24-1 and TRBJ2-3; the match to TRBD2 covers 13 bases. Germline CDR1 reads KGHDR; CDR2 reads SFDVKD. This CDR3 is 16 amino acids long. Trimming at V came to 5 bases and at J to 4 bases, leaving 5 bases not matched to a gene. CDR3 in amino acids: CATSGEGLAGADTQYF. The CDR3 DNA reads as TGTGCCACCAGTGGGGAAGGACTAGCGGGAGCAGATACGCAGTATTTT.

V usage is TRBV5-6 and J usage is TRBJ2-2, with 7 bases fitting TRBD2. Per germline, CDR1 SGHDT and CDR2 YYEEEE. J gave up 5 bases and V 4 bases, and 14 bases lay outside the gene matches. This CDR3 has 17 amino acids. CDR3 in amino acids: CASSPRVGGRKTGELFF. The CDR3 DNA is TGTGCCAGCAGCCCCCGGGTTGGCGGGAGAAAAACCGGGGAGCTGTTTTTT.

V is TRBV28 and J is TRBJ2-1, with D perhaps TRBD1 (7 bases). CDR1 and CDR2 (germline): MDHEN, SYDVKM. Trimming shortened V by 8 bases and J by 0 bases, and 17 bases separated the two germline ends. The CDR3 has 16 residues. CDR3 nucleotide sequence: TGTGCCAGCGGGCCAGGGGGGCCCAGCTCCTACAATGAGCAGTTCTTC. As protein: CASGPGGPSSYNEQFF. Full variable domain (missing parts from reference TRBV28 and TRBJ2-1): DVKVTQSSRYLVKRTGEKVFLECVQDMDHENMFWYRQDPGLGLRLIYFSYDVKMKEKGDIPEGYSVSREKKERFSLILESASTNQTSMYLCASGPGGPSSYNEQFFGPGTRLTVL.

This clonotype was detected only a few times. This sequence joins TRBV9 and TRBJ2-5; the D call may be TRBD1 or TRBD2 (5 bases each). Trimming removed 3 bases from V and 5 bases from J, with 11 bases in between. The CDR3 covers 13 residues. Germline CDR1 SGDLS, CDR2 YYNGEE. The CDR3 is CASSGSREETQYF. The CDR3 coding sequence is TGTGCCAGCAGCGGTTCCAGGGAGGAGACCCAGTACTTC. The full variable domain, completed using reference TRBV9 and TRBJ2-5, is DSGVTQTPKHLITATGQRVTLRCSPRSGDLSVYWYQQSLDQGLQFLIQYYNGEERAKGNILERFSAQQFPDLHSELNLSSLELGDSALYFCASSGSREETQYFGPGTRLLVL.

The table lists this clonotype with a few counts. The chain has TRBV12-3 or TRBV12-4 and TRBJ2-7; 9 bases match TRBD1. The CDR3 sequence is 13 residues long. The trim removed 7 bases at V and 4 bases at J, leaving 5 bases unmatched. Written as DNA, the CDR3 is TGTGCCAGCACCCCGGGACAGGGATACGAGCAGTACTTC. Encoded protein: CASTPGQGYEQYF.

The chain links TRBV20-1 to TRBJ1-2, with a weak D call TRBD1 (6 bases). The CDR3 spans 13 residues. Germline V gene sequence: CDR1 DFQATT, CDR2 SNEGSKA (reference sequence). This chain's CDR3 is CSAEDHKGGGYTF. CDR3 sequence (DNA): TGCAGCGCTGAGGACCACAAGGGGGGTGGCTACACCTTC.

The chain uses TRBV19 and TRBJ1-2, with D unresolved. Germline lookup yields CDR1 LNHDA and CDR2 SQIVND (reference sequence). The CDR3 is 14 residues long. Trimming took 3 bases from V and 3 from J, leaving 11 bases between them. The CDR3 DNA reads as TGTGCCAGTAGTATCCTGATGGGTGACTATGGCTACACCTTC. It specifies CASSILMGDYGYTF.

There are a few counts of this clonotype. This CDR3 is CASAWTVQETQYF. Written as DNA, the CDR3 is TGTGCCAGCGCCTGGACAGTCCAAGAGACCCAGTACTTC. This chain links TRBV6-5 with TRBJ2-5, with a tentative D call TRBD1 (6 bases). CDR1 is MNHEY and CDR2 is SVGAGI in the germline V gene. The CDR3 is 13 amino acids. Trimming took off 8 bases at V and 1 base at J, with 11 bases between the two ends.

This clonotype was counted a few times. V and J are TRBV20-1 and TRBJ2-4; 11 nucleotides match TRBD2. This CDR3 is 20 amino acids long. CDR1 DFQATT and CDR2 SNEGSKA come from the germline V gene (reference sequence). The V gene end was trimmed by 0 bases and the J gene end by 1 base; junction bases not matched to a gene: 14. The CDR3 DNA is TGCAGTGCTAGAGATAGTCTGTCTAGCGGGAGGCGTGGGGCCAAAAACATTCAGTACTTC. It specifies CSARDSLSSGRRGAKNIQYF.

The chain carries TRBV9 and TRBJ2-1; D is perhaps TRBD1 (5 bases). Germline V lookup: CDR1 SGDLS, CDR2 YYNGEE. The V gene lost 0 bases and the J gene lost 4 bases, with 14 bases spanning the gap. This CDR3 spans 16 amino acids. The CDR3 bases are TGTGCCAGCAGCGTAGTAAAGGGGCTAAGTTACAATGAGCAGTTCTTC. Its translation: CASSVVKGLSYNEQFF.

The table lists this clonotype with a few counts. This sequence joins TRBV6-2 or TRBV6-3 and TRBJ2-4; perhaps TRBD2 as D (6 bases). CDR1 MNHEY and CDR2 SVGEGT come from the germline V gene. Trimming cost V 6 bases and J 13 bases, with 16 bases left between them. The CDR3 is made up of 12 amino acids. The CDR3 is CASSYTWGVQYF. CDR3 bases: TGTGCCAGCAGCTACACCTGGGGGGTGCAGTACTTC.

The chain carries TRBV18 and TRBJ1-5; perhaps TRBD1 as D (5 bases). Per the germline V gene, CDR1 is KGHSH and CDR2 is LQKENI. The CDR3 has 15 amino acids. With 6 bases removed from V and 0 bases from J, the gap between germline ends came to 12 bases. The CDR3 here is CASSAGTYSNQPQHF. CDR3 nucleotides: TGTGCCAGCTCGGCCGGGACTTATAGCAATCAGCCCCAGCATTTT.

The CDR3, as DNA: TGCAGTGCTAGCCCGGGGGTAGACCAAGAGACCCAGTACTTC. Protein: CSASPGVDQETQYF. This rearrangement joins TRBV20-1 to TRBJ2-5, with D possibly matching TRBD2 (6 bases). V gave up 3 bases and J gave up 0 bases, with 11 bases separating them. The CDR3 runs 14 residues. Per the germline V gene, CDR1 is DFQATT and CDR2 is SNEGSKA (reference sequence).